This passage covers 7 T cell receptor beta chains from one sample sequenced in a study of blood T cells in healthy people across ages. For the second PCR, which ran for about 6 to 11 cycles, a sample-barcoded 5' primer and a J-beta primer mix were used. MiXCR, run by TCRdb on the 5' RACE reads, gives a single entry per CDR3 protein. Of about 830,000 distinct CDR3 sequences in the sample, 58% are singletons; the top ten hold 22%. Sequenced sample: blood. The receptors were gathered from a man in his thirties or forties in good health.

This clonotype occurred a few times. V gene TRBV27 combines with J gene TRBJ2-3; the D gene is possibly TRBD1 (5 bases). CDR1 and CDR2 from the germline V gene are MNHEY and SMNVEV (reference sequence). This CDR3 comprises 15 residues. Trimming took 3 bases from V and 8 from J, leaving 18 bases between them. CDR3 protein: CASSFSAGIIGTQYF. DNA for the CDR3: TGTGCCAGCAGTTTTTCGGCAGGGATAATTGGTACGCAGTATTTT.

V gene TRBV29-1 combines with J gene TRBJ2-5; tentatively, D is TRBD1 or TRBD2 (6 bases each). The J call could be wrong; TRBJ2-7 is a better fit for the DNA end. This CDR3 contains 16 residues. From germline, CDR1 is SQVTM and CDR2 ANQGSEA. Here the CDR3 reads CSVQRSSVTGLYEQYF. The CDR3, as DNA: TGCAGCGTCCAAAGATCTTCAGTGACAGGACTATACGAGCAGTACTTC.

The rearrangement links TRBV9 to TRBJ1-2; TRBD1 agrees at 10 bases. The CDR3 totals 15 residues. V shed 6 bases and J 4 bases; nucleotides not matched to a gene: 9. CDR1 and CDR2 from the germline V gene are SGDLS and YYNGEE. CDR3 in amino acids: CASTPGTGVLYGYTF. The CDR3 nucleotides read TGTGCCAGCACTCCCGGGACAGGGGTTCTCTATGGCTACACCTTC.

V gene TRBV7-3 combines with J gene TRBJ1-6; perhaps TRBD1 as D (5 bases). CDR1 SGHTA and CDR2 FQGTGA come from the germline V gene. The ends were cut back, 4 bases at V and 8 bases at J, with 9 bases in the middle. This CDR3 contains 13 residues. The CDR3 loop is CASSSGGYSPLHF. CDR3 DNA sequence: TGTGCCAGCAGCTCTGGGGGTTATTCACCCCTCCACTTT.

CDR3 bases: TGTGCCAGCAGCTTTCATGCGGATACGCAGTATTTT. It specifies CASSFHADTQYF. The chain has TRBV7-8 and TRBJ2-3, with D unclear. V gave up 3 bases and J gave up 6 bases, with 7 bases separating them. This CDR3 has 12 amino acids. Per the germline V gene, CDR1 is SGHVS and CDR2 is FQNEAQ.

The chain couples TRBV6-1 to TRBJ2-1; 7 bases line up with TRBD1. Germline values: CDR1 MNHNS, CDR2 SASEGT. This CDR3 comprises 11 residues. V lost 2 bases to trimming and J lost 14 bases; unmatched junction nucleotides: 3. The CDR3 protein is CASSEMQGEFF. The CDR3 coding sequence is TGTGCCAGCAGTGAAATGCAGGGGGAGTTCTTC.

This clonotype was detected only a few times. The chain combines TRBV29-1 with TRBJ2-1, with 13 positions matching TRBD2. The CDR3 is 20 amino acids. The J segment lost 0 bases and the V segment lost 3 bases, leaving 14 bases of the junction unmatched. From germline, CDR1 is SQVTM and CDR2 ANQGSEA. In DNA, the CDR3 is TGCAGCGTTGACACCCGGACTAGCGGGAGAGCCGATTACTCCTACAATGAGCAGTTCTTC. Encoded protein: CSVDTRTSGRADYSYNEQFF.